The rows below give T cell receptor beta chains drawn from one sample of a study of T cell repertoires in cytomegalovirus infection. TCRdb re-derived calls from the reads in MiXCR, one entry per CDR3 protein. The data show a few hundred thousand distinct CDR3 sequences, around 25% seen once. Antigen specificity for these receptors is unknown. Sequencing used cultured PBMCs, obtained from culture after CMV antigen stimulation. The receptor set was obtained from a human donor in good health (CMV status not recorded). Some clones in this sample may be carry-over from other donors' samples. Both conserved end residues are part of each CDR3. D genes are given only for firm matches. Some rows mark clone size as missing; the rest say once, few, many or name a class of expanded clone.

size: -
V: TRBV20-1
J: TRBJ1-5
D: TRBD1
CDR3: CSARGTENQPQHF
DNA: TGCAGTGCTAGGGGGACAGAAAATCAGCCCCAGCATTTT

size: many
V: TRBV7-2
J: TRBJ2-3
D: -
CDR3: CASSLAGRTDTQYF
DNA: TGTGCCAGCAGCTTAGCGGGACGCACAGATACGCAGTATTTT

size: -
V: TRBV19
J: TRBJ2-3
D: -
CDR3: CASRSWGEASDTQYF
DNA: TGTGCCAGCCGTAGTTGGGGCGAAGCTTCAGATACGCAGTATTTT

size: -
V: TRBV12-3/TRBV12-4
J: TRBJ2-1
D: -
CDR3: CASSLVPPYNEQFF
DNA: TGTGCCAGCAGTTTAGTTCCACCTTACAATGAGCAGTTCTTC

size: few
V: TRBV7-2
J: TRBJ2-2
D: -
CDR3: CASSFGAAGELFF
DNA: TGTGCCAGCAGCTTCGGGGCTGCCGGGGAGCTGTTTTTT

size: -
V: TRBV29-1
J: TRBJ2-3
D: -
CDR3: CSVVYLGASYF
DNA: TGCAGCGTTGTTTATCTCGGGGCCTCGTATTTT

size: -
V: TRBV6-1
J: TRBJ2-5
D: -
CDR3: CASSDFRQETQYF
DNA: TGTGCCAGCAGTGATTTTAGACAAGAGACCCAGTACTTC

size: -
V: TRBV4-1
J: TRBJ2-7
D: TRBD1
CDR3: CASSPRQGFYEQYF
DNA: TGCGCCAGCAGCCCAAGACAGGGGTTCTACGAGCAGTACTTC

size: many
V: TRBV20-1
J: TRBJ2-1
D: -
CDR3: CSARGSLNNEQFF
DNA: TGCAGTGCTAGAGGATCCCTGAACAATGAGCAGTTCTTC

size: many
V: TRBV28
J: TRBJ2-3
D: -
CDR3: CASSPLRGKGSTDTQYF
DNA: TGTGCCAGCAGTCCGCTGAGGGGGAAGGGGAGCACAGATACGCAGTATTTT

size: few
V: TRBV4-1
J: TRBJ2-7
D: -
CDR3: CASSHPGATAYEQYF
DNA: TGCGCCAGCAGCCATCCAGGGGCAACCGCTTACGAGCAGTACTTC

size: -
V: TRBV28
J: TRBJ2-3
D: TRBD2
CDR3: CASSLYQLAGADTQYF
DNA: TGTGCCAGCAGTTTATACCAACTAGCGGGTGCAGATACGCAGTATTTT

size: -
V: TRBV18
J: TRBJ1-2
D: -
CDR3: CASSPRSGDYGYTF
DNA: TGTGCCAGCTCACCCCGGTCGGGGGACTATGGCTACACCTTC

size: few
V: TRBV28
J: TRBJ1-3
D: TRBD1
CDR3: CASRPGTAGNTIYF
DNA: TGTGCCAGCAGACCAGGGACAGCTGGAAACACCATATATTTT

size: once
V: TRBV7-8
J: TRBJ2-1
D: TRBD2
CDR3: CASSLNSGTSRYNEQFF
DNA: TGTGCCAGCAGCTTAAATTCCGGGACTAGCCGATACAATGAGCAGTTCTTC

size: many
V: TRBV12-3/TRBV12-4
J: TRBJ1-6
D: -
CDR3: CASRRDGNSPLHF
DNA: TGTGCCAGCAGGCGGGACGGTAATTCACCCCTCCACTTT

size: few
V: TRBV27
J: TRBJ1-2
D: TRBD1
CDR3: CASSPRGRVDGYTF
DNA: TGTGCCAGCAGTCCTAGGGGGCGGGTCGATGGCTACACCTTC

size: -
V: TRBV27
J: TRBJ2-3
D: -
CDR3: CASSIARVDTQYF
DNA: TGTGCCAGCAGCATCGCCCGGGTGGATACGCAGTATTTT

size: -
V: TRBV28
J: TRBJ2-6
D: -
CDR3: CASSPREKGSPGANVLTF
DNA: TGTGCCAGCAGTCCTCGGGAAAAGGGTAGTCCTGGGGCCAACGTCCTGACTTTC

size: many
V: TRBV7-6
J: TRBJ2-2
D: TRBD2
CDR3: CASSLTPGLATGPPGELFF
DNA: TGTGCCAGCAGCTTAACTCCGGGACTAGCGACTGGCCCCCCCGGGGAGCTGTTTTTT

size: few
V: TRBV4-1
J: TRBJ1-4
D: -
CDR3: CASSQHRQAANEKLFF
DNA: TGCGCCAGCAGCCAACATCGACAGGCAGCTAATGAAAAACTGTTTTTT

size: few
V: TRBV4-3
J: TRBJ2-5
D: -
CDR3: CASSQDLSAYGAETQYF
DNA: TGCGCCAGCAGCCAAGATCTCAGCGCATATGGGGCAGAGACCCAGTACTTC

size: -
V: TRBV20-1
J: TRBJ2-7
D: -
CDR3: CSAKVVDYEQYF
DNA: TGCAGTGCTAAGGTCGTGGACTACGAGCAGTACTTC

size: -
V: TRBV4-1
J: TRBJ2-7
D: TRBD1
CDR3: CASSRVPGQGEYEQYF
DNA: TGCGCCAGCAGCCGTGTCCCGGGACAGGGGGAATACGAGCAGTACTTC

size: few
V: TRBV7-3
J: TRBJ2-1
D: TRBD2
CDR3: CASSSLAGVEQFF
DNA: TGTGCCAGCAGCTCACTAGCGGGAGTTGAGCAGTTCTTC

size: -
V: TRBV12-3/TRBV12-4
J: TRBJ2-2
D: -
CDR3: CASRQVTGELFF
DNA: TGTGCCAGCAGACAGGTCACCGGGGAGCTGTTTTTT

size: many
V: TRBV7-9
J: TRBJ1-1
D: -
CDR3: CASSLVWDATEAFF
DNA: TGTGCCAGCAGCTTAGTTTGGGATGCCACTGAAGCTTTCTTT

size: -
V: TRBV6-2/TRBV6-3
J: TRBJ2-4
D: TRBD2
CDR3: CASSPIAGGRNIQYF
DNA: TGTGCCAGCAGCCCCATAGCGGGAGGGCGGAACATTCAGTACTTC

size: many
V: TRBV11-3
J: TRBJ2-1
D: -
CDR3: CASSLGNRVGNEQFF
DNA: TGTGCCAGCAGCTTAGGCAACAGGGTGGGGAATGAGCAGTTCTTC

size: many
V: TRBV7-3
J: TRBJ2-1
D: -
CDR3: CASSSNNEQFF
DNA: TGTGCCAGCAGCTCGAACAATGAGCAGTTCTTC

size: few
V: TRBV12-3/TRBV12-4
J: TRBJ2-5
D: -
CDR3: CASSLSDQETQYF
DNA: TGTGCCAGCAGCCTCAGCGACCAAGAGACCCAGTACTTC

size: -
V: TRBV19
J: TRBJ2-4
D: TRBD2
CDR3: CASRGLAGENIQYF
DNA: TGTGCCAGTAGAGGACTAGCGGGAGAAAACATTCAGTACTTC

size: few
V: TRBV7-2
J: TRBJ2-1
D: TRBD2
CDR3: CASSLETSGTYEQFF
DNA: TGTGCCAGCAGCTTAGAAACTAGCGGGACGTATGAGCAGTTCTTC